This T cell receptor (beta chain) is from a study of shared clonotypes between healthy human individuals. As for the study in general: Each donor's CD4 naive and CD4 memory cells filled three plates apiece, CD8 naive two, and CD8 memory one. Study-wide results and caveats: Some naive CD4 clonotypes, roughly 4.7%, turned up in common across several donors. Rarefaction showed sorted-subset sequencing was incomplete despite large depth.

Note on this clone: Its antigen is unknown.

The method was immunoSEQ multiplex PCR; TCRdb's version includes in-frame clones alone and lacks a portion of them. The table includes approximately 980,000 clones, 70% to 85% detected once. This CDR3 region has 12 residues. Trimming stripped 2 bases from V and 2 bases from J, with 4 bases between. Germline V gene data show CDR1 as SGHDN and CDR2 as FVKESK. Source material: memory CD4+ T cells sorted from blood. Subset reported: CD45RA-negative fraction. J is TRBJ2-7 and V is TRBV14; no definite D call. The sequence derives from a man aged 18 to 29 in good health. The DNA for the CDR3 is TGTGCCAGCAGCCAATTCGCCTACGAGCAGTACTTC. Its translation: CASSQFAYEQYF.